These T cell receptor beta chains were read from a single sample in a study of Graves' ophthalmopathy and Graves' hyperthyroidism. TCRdb re-called the multiplex PCR reads through MiXCR, storing one row per CDR3 protein. The sample gives some 350,000 distinct CDR3 sequences, roughly 15% of which show up once; 2.4% is in the top ten. Sequenced: peripheral blood. Every receptor here comes from an adult woman with stable Graves' hyperthyroidism. Both conserved end residues are part of each CDR3. The D gene is left open where the match is weak. Only part of the rows carry a size: once, few, many, or a class if the clone is expanded.

TRBJ2-2,16,-,few,TRBV28,TGTGCCAGCAGTTTCGGAGGGACCGAGAACACCGGGGAGCTGTTTTTT,CASSFGGTENTGELFF
TRBJ2-5,14,-,many,TRBV11-2,TGTGCCAGCAGCTTAACCAGGGCCCAAGAGACCCAGTACTTC,CASSLTRAQETQYF
TRBJ2-7,15,TRBD1,-,TRBV6-2/TRBV6-3,TGTGCCAGCAGTTACGCCCGGGACAGGGATTACGAGCAGTACTTC,CASSYARDRDYEQYF
TRBJ1-1,16,TRBD1,-,TRBV9,TGTGCCAGCAGCGAGTTCAGGGCAGGGGGGAACACTGAAGCTTTCTTT,CASSEFRAGGNTEAFF
TRBJ2-7,17,TRBD2,many,TRBV9,TGTGCCAGCAGCGTAGAGGGACTAGCGGGGGCCGGCAACGAGCAGTACTTC,CASSVEGLAGAGNEQYF
TRBJ2-5,15,-,-,TRBV12-3/TRBV12-4,TGTGCCAGCAGTTTATTAAGTCGACACCAAGAGACCCAGTACTTC,CASSLLSRHQETQYF
TRBJ2-4,15,-,few,TRBV11-2,TGTGCCAGCAGCCCGCGGAAGTCCGCTTTGGACATTCAGTACTTC,CASSPRKSALDIQYF
TRBJ2-7,12,-,-,TRBV12-3/TRBV12-4,TGTGCCAGCTCCGCGGGGATCTACGAGCAGTACTTC,CASSAGIYEQYF
TRBJ2-5,13,-,many,TRBV2,TGTGCCAGCAGTGAAGATTCCGGGGAGACCCAGTACTTC,CASSEDSGETQYF
TRBJ2-4,15,-,-,TRBV30,TGTGCCTGGAGTGACTTATCAATAGCCAAAAACATTCAGTACTTC,CAWSDLSIAKNIQYF
TRBJ1-2,12,-,many,TRBV24-1,TGTGCCACCAGTGATTTATCCACTGGCTACACCTTC,CATSDLSTGYTF
TRBJ1-5,15,-,many,TRBV20-1,TGCAGTGCCCTTTCGGGCCCCAGGGGCAATCAGCCCCAGCATTTT,CSALSGPRGNQPQHF
TRBJ1-5,17,TRBD1,-,TRBV18,TGTGCCAGCTCACCAGGGACAGGAGACTTTGGAAATCAGCCCCAGCATTTT,CASSPGTGDFGNQPQHF
TRBJ2-5,17,-,many,TRBV3-1,TGTGCCAGCAGCCAAGGTGCGACTCTGGCGGGGCACGGGACCCAGTACTTC,CASSQGATLAGHGTQYF
TRBJ2-5,15,-,-,TRBV28,TGTGCCACCACCGCACGTTGGGGGGCTAAAGAGACCCAGTACTTC,CATTARWGAKETQYF
TRBJ1-1,13,-,-,TRBV12-3/TRBV12-4,TGTGCCAACAGTTTGTGGGCGGACACTGAAGCTTTCTTT,CANSLWADTEAFF
TRBJ1-2,11,-,many,TRBV29-1,TGCAGCGTGCAGGGAGAGGATGGCTACACCTTC,CSVQGEDGYTF
TRBJ2-2,12,-,many,TRBV15,TGTGCCACCAGCAGAGAGGTCGGGGAGCTGTTTTTT,CATSREVGELFF
TRBJ2-7,14,TRBD1,many,TRBV7-2,TGTGCCAGCAGCTTATGGGCAGGGGGCGCCGAGCAGTACTTC,CASSLWAGGAEQYF
TRBJ1-1,16,TRBD1,many,TRBV19,TGTGCCAGTAGACTCCGGACAGGGGTGACGTGGGCTGAAGCTTTCTTT,CASRLRTGVTWAEAFF
TRBJ2-7,12,-,many,TRBV12-3/TRBV12-4,TGTGCCAGCAGTAAAACTAGTTACGAGCAGTACTTC,CASSKTSYEQYF
TRBJ1-1,14,TRBD1,many,TRBV28,TGTGCCAGCAGTACAGGGGGCGCCCAGGGATTAGCTTTCTTT,CASSTGGAQGLAFF
TRBJ2-6,15,-,few,TRBV28,TGTGCCAGCAGCCTTCAGGGCGCTGGGGCCAACGTCCTGACTTTC,CASSLQGAGANVLTF
TRBJ1-5,14,-,-,TRBV2,TGTGCCAGCAGGGGACTCCGGGACAATCAGCCCCAGCATTTT,CASRGLRDNQPQHF
TRBJ2-3,15,TRBD2,-,TRBV12-3/TRBV12-4,TGTGCCAGCAGTCGTGGACTAGCGGGAGGAGGTACGCAGTATTTT,CASSRGLAGGGTQYF
TRBJ2-2,15,TRBD1,many,TRBV12-3/TRBV12-4,TGTGCCAGCACCGGACAGGGGGCGGGCGCCGGGGAGCTGTTTTTT,CASTGQGAGAGELFF
TRBJ2-7,15,TRBD1,many,TRBV20-1,TGCAGTGCTTCGAACCGGGACAGGTTGCGCTACGAGCAGTACTTC,CSASNRDRLRYEQYF